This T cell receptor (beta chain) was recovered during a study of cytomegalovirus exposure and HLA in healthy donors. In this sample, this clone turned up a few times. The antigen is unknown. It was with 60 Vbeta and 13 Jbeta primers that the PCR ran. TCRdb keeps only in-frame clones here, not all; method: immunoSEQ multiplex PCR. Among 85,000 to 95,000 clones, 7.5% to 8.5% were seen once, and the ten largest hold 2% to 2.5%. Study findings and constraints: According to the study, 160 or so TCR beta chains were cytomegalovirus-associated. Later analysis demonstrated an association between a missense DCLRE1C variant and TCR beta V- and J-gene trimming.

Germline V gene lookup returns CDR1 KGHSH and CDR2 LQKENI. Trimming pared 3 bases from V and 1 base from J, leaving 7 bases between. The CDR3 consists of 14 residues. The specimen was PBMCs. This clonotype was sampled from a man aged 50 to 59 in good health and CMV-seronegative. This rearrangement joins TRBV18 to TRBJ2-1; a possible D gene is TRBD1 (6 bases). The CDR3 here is CASSPTGSYNEQFF. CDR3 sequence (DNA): TGTGCCAGCTCACCTACAGGGTCCTACAATGAGCAGTTCTTC.